This T cell receptor beta chain was recorded in a study of CD8+ T cells in alopecia areata. Once RNA had been extracted, it was reverse transcribed into cDNA to act as the sequencing template. Repertoires were generated with immunoSEQ multiplex PCR, while TCRdb's copy carries only in-frame clones and drops some. The sample records 200,000 to 250,000 clones, 66% being singletons. Trimming took 0 bases from V and 7 from J, leaving 15 bases between them. The germline gives CDR1 SGHAT, CDR2 FQNNGV. This CDR3 spans 15 amino acids. Treatment noted: oral pan-JAK inhibitor, 5-10 mg twice daily. Sequencing was performed on CD4+ T cells sorted from blood, taken around week 42, from a patient treated with tofacitinib. This chain links TRBV11-2 with TRBJ1-1; D gene unclear. This sequence was found in a human donor with alopecia areata. The CDR3 coding sequence is TGTGCCAGCAGCTTAGATCTTGCGCTGGAGGGTGAAGCTTTCTTT. Encoded protein: CASSLDLALEGEAFF. Full variable domain (outside the CDR3, taken from reference TRBV11-2 and TRBJ1-1): EAGVAQSPRYKIIEKRQSVAFWCNPISGHATLYWYQQILGQGPKLLIQFQNNGVVDDSQLPKDRFSAERLKGVDSTLKIQPAKLEDSAVYLCASSLDLALEGEAFFGQGTRLTVV.